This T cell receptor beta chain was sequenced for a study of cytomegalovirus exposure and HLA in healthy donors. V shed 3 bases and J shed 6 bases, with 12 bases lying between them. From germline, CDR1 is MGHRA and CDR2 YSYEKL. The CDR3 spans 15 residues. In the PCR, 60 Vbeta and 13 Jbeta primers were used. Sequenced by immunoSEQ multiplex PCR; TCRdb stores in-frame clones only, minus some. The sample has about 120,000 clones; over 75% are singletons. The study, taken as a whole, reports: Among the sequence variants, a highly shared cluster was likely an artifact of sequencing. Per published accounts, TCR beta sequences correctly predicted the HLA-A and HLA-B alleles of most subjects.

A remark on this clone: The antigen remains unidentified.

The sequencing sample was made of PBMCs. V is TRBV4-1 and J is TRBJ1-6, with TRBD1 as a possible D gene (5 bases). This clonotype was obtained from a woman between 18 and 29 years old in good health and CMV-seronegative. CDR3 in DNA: TGCGCCAGCAGCCAGGAGGGGACGGGTAATTCACCCCTCCACTTT. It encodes CASSQEGTGNSPLHF.